One and the same sample provided the 20 T cell receptor beta chains below, sequenced in a study of cytomegalovirus exposure and HLA in healthy donors. PCR involved 60 Vbeta and 13 Jbeta primers. Assay used: immunoSEQ multiplex PCR; TCRdb lists only in-frame clones, some missing. The sample contains 82,000 or so clones, about 74% of which appear only once. Sequencing was done on a sample of PBMCs. The receptor set was obtained from a woman aged 50 to 60 in good health and CMV-seropositive.

The V gene is TRBV11-3, the J gene TRBJ2-2; perhaps TRBD2 as D (5 bases). This CDR3 is 13 amino acids long. Between the trimmed V and J ends, which lost 4 bases and 4 bases, there was a span of 7 bases. Per the germline V gene, CDR1 is SGHNT and CDR2 is YENEEA. As DNA, the CDR3 is TGTGCCAGCAGCTCCCGGGGCACCGGGGAGCTGTTTTTT. As protein: CASSSRGTGELFF. Based on the CDR3 plus reference TRBV11-3 and TRBJ2-2, the full variable domain is EAGVVQSPRYKIIEKKQPVAFWCNPISGHNTLYWYLQNLGQGPELLIRYENEEAVDDSQLPKDRFSAERLKGVDSTLKIQPAELGDSAVYLCASSSRGTGELFFGEGSRLTVL.

The V call is TRBV29-1, the J call TRBJ2-1; 10 bases fit TRBD2. The germline CDR1 and CDR2 sequences are SQVTM and ANQGSEA. After removal of 0 bases from V and 8 bases from J, the junction contained 10 bases not matched to a gene. The length of the CDR3 is 16 residues. This CDR3 reads CSVEEGQTSGFYEQFF. The CDR3 DNA is TGCAGCGTTGAAGAAGGGCAGACTAGCGGGTTCTATGAGCAGTTCTTC.

This rearrangement joins TRBV18 to TRBJ2-2, with 8 bases that match TRBD1. The CDR3 is made up of 17 amino acids. Germline V gene sequence: CDR1 KGHSH, CDR2 LQKENI. J was trimmed by 6 bases and V by 3 bases; bases with no gene match: 12. The CDR3 sequence: CASSPKRTGIEAGELFF. CDR3 bases: TGTGCCAGCTCACCGAAACGGACAGGGATCGAGGCCGGGGAGCTGTTTTTT.

The chain joins TRBV5-1 to TRBJ1-1; maybe TRBD1 (6 bases). The CDR3 is made up of 16 amino acids. CDR1 is SGHRS, CDR2 YFSETQ, per germline. The V gene lost 0 bases and the J gene lost 3 bases, with 15 bases spanning the gap. The CDR3 region has the DNA TGCGCCAGCAGCTTGGGATCTCACAGGGTGGACACTGAAGCTTTCTTT. Amino acid sequence: CASSLGSHRVDTEAFF.

The chain carries TRBV27 and TRBJ1-2; 7 nucleotides align to TRBD1. Germline CDR1 MNHEY, CDR2 SMNVEV (reference sequence). The CDR3 loop spans 14 amino acids. After removal of 5 bases from V and 5 bases from J, the junction contained 8 bases not matched to a gene. The CDR3 coding sequence is TGTGCCAGCAGTAAGTCAGGGGGTAATTATGGCTACACCTTC. Translating gives CASSKSGGNYGYTF.

This clone was detected a few times. The chain combines TRBV6-5 with TRBJ1-2, with 10 bases identical to TRBD1. Germline loops: CDR1 MNHEY, CDR2 SVGAGI. CDR3 length: 15 amino acids. V lost 5 bases, J lost 4 bases, and 7 bases stayed unmatched. Here the CDR3 reads CASSAGGTGVYGYTF. Written as DNA, the CDR3 is TGTGCCAGCAGTGCCGGCGGGACAGGGGTCTATGGCTACACCTTC.

This chain connects TRBV29-1 to TRBJ2-1; D gene ambiguous. Germline V gene lookup returns CDR1 SQVTM and CDR2 ANQGSEA. Trimming removed 1 base from V and 7 bases from J, with 8 bases in between. The CDR3 covers 12 residues. The chain's CDR3 is CSVEVYLNEQFF. The CDR3 nucleotides read TGCAGCGTTGAAGTCTACCTAAATGAGCAGTTCTTC.

The chain joins TRBV7-3 to TRBJ2-5; D may be TRBD1 (5 bases). Germline lookup yields CDR1 SGHTA and CDR2 FQGTGA. The CDR3 runs 13 residues. The germline V and J ends were trimmed by 5 bases and 2 bases, with 9 bases remaining between them. The CDR3 loop is CASSPGYQETQYF. The CDR3 DNA is TGTGCCAGCAGCCCAGGGTATCAAGAGACCCAGTACTTC.

The CDR3: CASSEGGGPYNEQFF. CDR3 nucleotide sequence: TGTGCCAGCAGTGAAGGGGGGGGACCCTACAATGAGCAGTTCTTC. The chain combines TRBV2 with TRBJ2-1; 7 bases map to TRBD2. CDR1 and CDR2 (germline): SNHLY, FYNNEI. This CDR3 is 15 amino acids long. V trimming: 1 base; J trimming: 2 bases; junction bases outside the gene matches: 2.

The chain employs TRBV25-1 and TRBJ1-3; a possible D gene is TRBD1 (5 bases). The V gene's germline CDR1 is MGHDK and CDR2 SYGVNS. This CDR3 has 15 amino acids. The V gene lost 5 bases and the J gene lost 2 bases, with 13 bases spanning the gap. CDR3: CASSRREGPGNTIYF. CDR3 nucleotides: TGTGCCAGCAGTCGAAGGGAGGGGCCTGGAAACACCATATATTTT.

This rearrangement joins TRBV4-1 to TRBJ1-2; no reliable D call. The CDR3 length is 13 residues. V was cut by 4 bases and J by 2 bases, with 8 bases left in between. The germline gives CDR1 MGHRA, CDR2 YSYEKL. CDR3 nucleotides: TGCGCCAGCAGCCGCACAGAGAACTATGGCTACACCTTC. Translated, it gives CASSRTENYGYTF.

The genes are TRBV9 and TRBJ2-1, with 7 bases lining up with TRBD1. The V and J ends lost 0 bases and 2 bases, in that order; junction bases with no gene match: 2. CDR1 and CDR2 (germline): SGDLS, YYNGEE. The CDR3 spans 15 residues. This CDR3 is CASSVATGAYNEQFF. For the CDR3, the DNA is TGTGCCAGCAGCGTAGCTACAGGGGCCTACAATGAGCAGTTCTTC.

The chain combines TRBV18 with TRBJ1-2; TRBD1 matches 7 bases. Germline V CDR1 and CDR2: KGHSH, LQKENI. Unmatched junction bases numbered 13, after V lost 4 bases and J lost 2 bases. The CDR3 consists of 17 residues. In DNA, the CDR3 is TGTGCCAGCTCACTAGGCCCGTGGACAGGCGAAAACTATGGCTACACCTTC. Its translation is CASSLGPWTGENYGYTF.

This chain links TRBV5-4 with TRBJ2-3; 9 nucleotides align to TRBD1. CDR3 size: 15 residues. The J segment lost 6 bases and the V segment lost 6 bases, leaving 11 bases of the junction unmatched. Germline V gene sequence: CDR1 SGHNT, CDR2 YYREEE (reference sequence). The CDR3 loop reads CASTSGTGPFDTQYF. Written as DNA, the CDR3 is TGTGCCAGCACGTCTGGGACAGGGCCGTTCGATACGCAGTATTTT.

The chain recombines TRBV20-1 with TRBJ1-1; the D gene is possibly TRBD1 (6 bases). V lost 6 bases and J lost 1, with 6 bases in between. CDR1 and CDR2 from the germline V gene are DFQATT and SNEGSKA (reference sequence). The CDR3 extends over 11 amino acids. In DNA, the CDR3 is TGCAGTGCCAGGGGGAACACTGAAGCTTTCTTT. Translation: CSARGNTEAFF.

The J gene is TRBJ1-1, the V gene TRBV7-9, with D perhaps matching TRBD1 (6 bases). From germline, CDR1 is SEHNR and CDR2 FQNEAQ (reference sequence). Trimming removed 1 base from V and 6 bases from J, with 12 bases in between. The CDR3 has 14 amino acids. The DNA of the CDR3 is TGTGCCAGCAGCTTAGGTACCCAGGGGCCTGAAGCTTTCTTT. This gives the protein CASSLGTQGPEAFF.

This rearrangement joins TRBV5-1 to TRBJ2-1; TRBD1 might be the D (6 bases). Germline V lookup: CDR1 SGHRS, CDR2 YFSETQ. The CDR3 spans 13 residues. The ends were cut back, 0 bases at V and 5 bases at J, with 6 bases in the middle. CDR3 DNA: TGCGCCAGCAGCTTGGCAGGGGACAATGAGCAGTTCTTC. This codes for CASSLAGDNEQFF.

This chain connects TRBV6-1 to TRBJ2-2, with a tentative D call TRBD2 (5 bases). Germline V gene data show CDR1 as MNHNS and CDR2 as SASEGT. V was clipped by 5 bases and J by 7 bases, with 14 bases between them. The length of the CDR3 is 14 residues. CDR3 sequence: CASSSSIGIGELFF. The CDR3 nucleotides read TGTGCCAGCAGTTCCTCGATCGGGATCGGGGAGCTGTTTTTT.

The V and J genes are TRBV30 and TRBJ1-4, with TRBD1 as a possible D gene (6 bases). CDR3 length: 11 residues. V dropped 0 bases and J dropped 10 bases, with 6 bases sitting between them. Germline loops: CDR1 GTSNPN, CDR2 SVGIG (reference sequence). Here the CDR3 reads CAWSVGGKLFF. The CDR3 DNA reads as TGTGCCTGGAGTGTAGGGGGAAAACTGTTTTTT.

This clone counts as medium-sized. The V and J genes are TRBV5-4 and TRBJ2-1; 7 positions agree with TRBD2. The CDR3 is made up of 15 amino acids. Germline V CDR1 and CDR2: SGHNT, YYREEE (reference sequence). Germline trimming cut 4 bases from V and 8 bases from J; bases unmatched to any gene: 12. CDR3 nucleotides: TGTGCCAGCAGCCTTCGACTAGCCGTCGCCGATGAGCAGTTCTTC. Its translation: CASSLRLAVADEQFF.